Sequencing of this T cell receptor (beta chain) was carried out in a study of T-cell reconstitution after alpha-beta-depleted transplantation in children. This clonotype has ten or more counts. Unique molecular identifiers were incorporated when the TCRbeta library was constructed. TCRdb recomputed calls from the PCR reads with MiXCR, one row per CDR3 protein. The sample consists of approximately 490,000 distinct CDR3 sequences, around an eighth of them appearing once. The junction had 6 bases not matched to a gene; V was cut back by 5 bases and J by 1 base. Germline assignment: CDR1 SGHRS and CDR2 YFSETQ. This CDR3 region has 16 residues.

Sequenced here: PBMCs from the stem cell graft donor, sampled from the stem cell graft. The rearrangement uses TRBV5-1 and TRBJ2-2; 9 bases align to TRBD1. The receptor comes from a human donor who donated a stem cell graft to a child with combined immunodeficiency. The CDR3 spells CASRPGQGLNTGELFF. CDR3 DNA: TGCGCCAGCAGGCCGGGACAGGGCCTGAACACCGGGGAGCTGTTTTTT.